One and the same sample provided the 30 T cell receptor beta chains below, sequenced in a study of blood T cells in healthy people across ages. Using a J-beta primer mix together with a sample-barcoded 5' primer, a second PCR was run for roughly 6 to 12 cycles. MiXCR was run by TCRdb on the 5' RACE reads, yielding one entry per CDR3 protein. The sample consists of roughly 830,000 distinct CDR3 sequences, roughly 60% of them appearing once. The specimen sequenced was blood. Receptors originate from a man younger than 40 in good health.

V usage is TRBV5-4 and J usage is TRBJ2-3; no reliable D call. The CDR3 length is 16 residues. Looked up from germline, CDR1 is SGHNT and CDR2 is YYREEE (reference sequence). V was shortened by 2 bases and J by 6 bases, with 19 bases between the two germline ends. The CDR3 DNA follows: TGTGCCAGCAGCTTCACTACCTCCCAGCTGTGGGATACGCAGTATTTT. Protein product: CASSFTTSQLWDTQYF.

This chain's CDR3 is CASTSPLRDRGHNKQYF. DNA for the CDR3: TGTGCCAGCACCTCACCGCTCCGGGACAGGGGACACAACAAGCAGTACTTC. The gene calls are TRBV28 and TRBJ2-7; 10 bases fit TRBD1. The CDR3 is 17 residues long. V lost 7 bases and J lost 8; bases outside the gene matches: 20. The germline gives CDR1 MDHEN, CDR2 SYDVKM.

The chain couples TRBV11-2 to TRBJ1-2, with D possibly TRBD1 on 6 matching bases. The V and J ends lost 3 bases and 4 bases respectively, with 15 bases between them. The germline V gene has CDR1 SGHAT and CDR2 FQNNGV. CDR3 length equals 15 residues. CDR3 nucleotide sequence: TGTGCCAGCAGCTTGGGCGGGGGGCCTATCTATGGCTACACCTTC. Translating gives CASSLGGGPIYGYTF.

This chain links TRBV6-5 with TRBJ2-2, with a tentative D call TRBD2 (7 bases). Trimming removed 8 bases at V and 5 bases at J, with 12 bases between. Germline assignment: CDR1 MNHEY and CDR2 SVGAGI. The CDR3 is 13 amino acids. The CDR3 is CASGGGWTGELFF. CDR3 DNA: TGTGCCAGCGGCGGGGGCTGGACCGGGGAGCTGTTTTTT.

The chain is built from TRBV2 and TRBJ2-2; D may be TRBD1 (6 bases). Germline CDR1 SNHLY, CDR2 FYNNEI. V lost 5 bases to trimming and J lost 2 bases, with 9 bases between them. This CDR3 is built from 14 residues. The CDR3 sequence: CASSRQVNTGELFF. CDR3 coding DNA: TGTGCCAGCAGTCGACAGGTTAACACCGGGGAGCTGTTTTTT.

This chain joins TRBV7-2 and TRBJ2-5; TRBD1 aligns across 8 bases. This CDR3 spans 15 amino acids. Germline values: CDR1 SGHTA, CDR2 FQGNSA. V was clipped by 3 bases and J by 5 bases; unmatched bases: 8. CDR3 sequence (DNA): TGTGCCAGCAGCTTCCAGGGGGCAGGAGGGGAGACCCAGTACTTC. It translates to CASSFQGAGGETQYF.

This clonotype was found a few times. The J gene is TRBJ2-4, the V gene TRBV9, with TRBD1 identical over 7 bases. The closer fit of TRBJ2-7 to the DNA end suggests the J call may be wrong. CDR3 length equals 13 residues. Germline CDR1 SGDLS, CDR2 YYNGEE. The CDR3 region is CASSGGRGYEQYF. CDR3 sequence (DNA): TGTGCCAGCAGTGGGGGCAGGGGGTACGAGCAGTACTTC.

This clonotype turned up a few times. The chain combines TRBV15 with TRBJ2-7; D remains unclear. This CDR3 spans 14 amino acids. Between the trimmed V and J ends, which lost 3 bases and 2 bases, there was a span of 11 bases. CDR1 and CDR2 from the germline V gene are LNHNV and YYDKDF (reference sequence). CDR3 amino acids: CATSRASRTYEQYF. The CDR3 DNA follows: TGTGCCACCAGCAGGGCCTCCCGGACCTACGAGCAGTACTTC.

This clonotype was recorded only once. The CDR3 bases are TGCGCCAGCAGCCAAGAAACAAGCGGGGGGACTAGCACAGATACGCAGTATTTT. Its protein is CASSQETSGGTSTDTQYF. The chain recombines TRBV4-3 with TRBJ2-3; 9 positions match TRBD2. The CDR3 runs 18 residues. Germline trimming cut 0 bases from V and 0 bases from J; bases unmatched to any gene: 7. CDR1 is LGHNA, CDR2 YSLEER, per germline.

Here the CDR3 reads CATSVGIKETQYF. CDR3 nucleotides: TGTGCCACCAGCGTAGGTATAAAAGAGACCCAGTACTTC. The gene calls are TRBV15 and TRBJ2-5; D is unclear. The CDR3 sequence is 13 residues long. Trimming stripped 5 bases from V and 3 bases from J, with 10 bases between. CDR1 is LNHNV, CDR2 YYDKDF, per germline (reference sequence).

The chain couples TRBV7-2 to TRBJ2-3; D unclear. The CDR3 spans 15 residues. The V gene's germline CDR1 is SGHTA and CDR2 FQGNSA. Trimming cost V 1 base and J 1 base, with 9 bases left between them. DNA of the CDR3: TGTGCCAGCAGCTTAGAAGCTCGGGGCACAGATACGCAGTATTTT. Its protein is CASSLEARGTDTQYF.

The V gene is TRBV25-1, the J gene TRBJ1-2, with D uncertain. Deletions cut 8 bases from V and 4 bases from J, with 17 bases between. CDR1 is MGHDK and CDR2 is SYGVNS in the germline V gene. The CDR3 extends over 14 amino acids. CDR3 amino acids: CASQNPGHGYGYTF. The CDR3 region has the DNA TGTGCCAGCCAGAATCCGGGCCACGGCTATGGCTACACCTTC.

This clonotype was seen only once. Its ends do not fully match the called genes, so a read error is possible. The chain employs TRBV19 and TRBJ2-1, with TRBD2 matching 8 bases. CDR3 size: 13 residues. Germline lookup yields CDR1 LNHDA and CDR2 SQIVND (reference sequence). The CDR3 DNA is TGTACCAGTAGCTCGACTAGCGCCGGTGAGCAGTTCTTC. As protein: CTSSSTSAGEQFF.

In nucleotides, the CDR3 is TGTGCCAGCAGTAATCCAGGGCAGAATGAAAAACTGTTTTTT. Translating gives CASSNPGQNEKLFF. The chain recombines TRBV6-5 with TRBJ1-4; D is possibly TRBD1 (5 bases). Trimming took off 5 bases at V and 5 bases at J, with 12 bases between the two ends. The CDR3 runs 14 residues. The V gene's germline CDR1 is MNHEY and CDR2 SVGAGI.

J is TRBJ2-1 and V is TRBV4-2, with 12 positions matching TRBD2. This CDR3 comprises 15 residues. Germline assignment: CDR1 LGHNA and CDR2 YNFKEQ. With V trimmed by 1 base and J by 8 bases, 3 bases remained unmatched. CDR3 amino acids: CASSQGPSGRDEQFF. Here the CDR3 DNA reads TGTGCCAGCAGCCAAGGGCCTAGCGGGAGGGATGAGCAGTTCTTC.

The chain has TRBV27 and TRBJ2-7; TRBD1 matches 11 bases. CDR1 MNHEY and CDR2 SMNVEV come from the germline V gene (reference sequence). The CDR3 has 15 amino acids. J was trimmed by 3 bases and V by 3 bases; bases with no gene match: 4. The CDR3 loop is CASSFIGTGGYEQYF. DNA for the CDR3: TGTGCCAGCAGTTTCATAGGGACAGGGGGCTACGAGCAGTACTTC.

This chain links TRBV10-3 with TRBJ2-1, with TRBD2 matching 12 bases. With V trimmed by 3 bases and J by 2 bases, 2 bases remained unmatched. In germline, CDR1 is ENHRY, CDR2 SYGVKD. This CDR3 is built from 16 residues. The CDR3 nucleotides read TGTGCCATCAGTGATTCTAGCGGGGGGGCCTACAATGAGCAGTTCTTC. Translating it yields CAISDSSGGAYNEQFF.

The sample holds a few counts of this clonotype. This rearrangement joins TRBV20-1 to TRBJ2-1, with 7 bases that match TRBD2. CDR1 DFQATT and CDR2 SNEGSKA come from the germline V gene (reference sequence). The CDR3 sequence is 15 residues long. V shed 5 bases, J shed 7 bases, and the junction held 14 bases outside the gene matches. CDR3 residues: CSALGNTGGVNEQFF. In DNA, the CDR3 is TGCAGTGCTTTAGGAAACACTGGGGGGGTAAATGAGCAGTTCTTC.

The rearrangement uses TRBV12-3 or TRBV12-4 and TRBJ2-1; TRBD2 is a possible D gene (5 bases). This CDR3 region has 16 residues. Trimming shortened V by 7 bases and J by 0 bases, and 16 bases separated the two germline ends. The CDR3 nucleotides read TGTGCCAGCACCCAAGTCCGGGGTAACTCCTACAATGAGCAGTTCTTC. Translating it yields CASTQVRGNSYNEQFF.

This clonotype has just a few counts. The chain couples TRBV6-5 to TRBJ2-3; 9 bases agree with TRBD1. In germline, CDR1 is MNHEY, CDR2 SVGAGI. V lost 4 bases and J lost 3; bases outside the gene matches: 5. The CDR3 runs to 15 residues. The chain's CDR3 is CASSSGTGRTDTQYF. The DNA of the CDR3 is TGTGCCAGCAGTTCCGGGACAGGGAGGACAGATACGCAGTATTTT.

This rearrangement joins TRBV9 to TRBJ2-5; possible D gene TRBD1, 6 bases. CDR1 is SGDLS and CDR2 is YYNGEE in the germline V gene. The germline V and J ends were trimmed by 0 bases and 2 bases, with 8 bases remaining between them. The CDR3 runs to 14 residues. For the CDR3, the DNA is TGTGCCAGCAGCGTAGAGACAGGTCAAGAGACCCAGTACTTC. This translates into CASSVETGQETQYF.

In DNA, the CDR3 is TGCAGCGTCCGGACAGGGTCCTCCTACGGGCAGTACTTC. Translation gives CSVRTGSSYGQYF. The rearrangement uses TRBV29-1 and TRBJ2-4; 8 bases fit TRBD1. The length of the CDR3 is 13 residues. CDR1 is SQVTM, CDR2 ANQGSEA, per germline. With 6 bases clipped from V and 13 bases from J, the junction kept 14 bases outside the gene matches.

This clonotype was seen only once. V gene TRBV7-9 combines with J gene TRBJ2-1; TRBD1 matches at 9 bases. There are 12 residues in the CDR3. CDR1 and CDR2 from the germline V gene are SEHNR and FQNEAQ (reference sequence). With V trimmed by 4 bases and J by 10 bases, 2 bases remained unmatched. Written as DNA, the CDR3 is TGTGCCAGCAGCTGGGGACAGGGAGAGCAGTTCTTC. Translating gives CASSWGQGEQFF.

This chain links TRBV20-1 with TRBJ2-7, with TRBD1 as a possible D gene (6 bases). The CDR3 consists of 14 residues. Germline V gene sequence: CDR1 DFQATT, CDR2 SNEGSKA (reference sequence). Trimming took 6 bases from V and 2 from J, leaving 17 bases between them. The CDR3 coding sequence is TGCAGTGCCTTACCGACAGGACTTACCTACGAGCAGTACTTC. Translation: CSALPTGLTYEQYF.

The V gene is TRBV27, the J gene TRBJ2-1, with D unresolved. The V end was cut by 4 bases, the J end by 0 bases, with 16 bases between. CDR3 size: 17 residues. Germline lookup yields CDR1 MNHEY and CDR2 SMNVEV (reference sequence). The CDR3 nucleotides read TGTGCCAGCAGTTCTCATGCCGCGGCGAACTCCTACAATGAGCAGTTCTTC. Amino acid sequence: CASSSHAAANSYNEQFF.

In this sample, this clonotype turned up a few times. The chain couples TRBV29-1 to TRBJ2-5, with TRBD2 matching over 11 bases. With the DNA end fitting TRBJ2-7 better, the J assignment may be wrong. The CDR3 sequence is 13 residues long. The germline V gene has CDR1 SQVTM and CDR2 ANQGSEA. CDR3 protein: CSVETSGNGEQYF. The CDR3 nucleotides are TGCAGCGTTGAGACTAGCGGGAATGGCGAGCAGTACTTC.

The chain uses TRBV4-2 and TRBJ2-4; no clear D. The DNA matches TRBJ2-7 better at its end, which makes the J call doubtful. CDR3 size: 16 residues. Per germline, CDR1 LGHNA and CDR2 YNFKEQ. CDR3 DNA sequence: TGTGCCAGCAGCCAAGAAGTAGAGGCTTTCTCCTACGAGCAGTACTTC. Translation: CASSQEVEAFSYEQYF.

This chain links TRBV11-3 with TRBJ2-5; no firm D call. The CDR3 sequence is 12 residues long. CDR1 is SGHNT, CDR2 YENEEA, per germline. Trimming took 0 bases from V and 6 from J, leaving 5 bases between them. The CDR3 DNA reads as TGTGCCAGCAGCTTAGATGGAAAGACCCAGTACTTC. Translation gives CASSLDGKTQYF.

V usage is TRBV5-6 and J usage is TRBJ1-2; the D is unclear. The CDR3 consists of 14 residues. V dropped 0 bases and J dropped 1 base, with 7 bases sitting between them. Looked up from germline, CDR1 is SGHDT and CDR2 is YYEEEE. Here the CDR3 DNA reads TGTGCCAGCAGCTTGGAAGGGATTAACTATGGCTACACCTTC. This gives the protein CASSLEGINYGYTF.

In DNA form, the CDR3 reads TGTGCCAGCAGCCAAAGCGGGTTACGGGAGACCCAGTACTTC. Its translation is CASSQSGLRETQYF. J is TRBJ2-5 and V is TRBV7-9; possible D gene TRBD2, 6 bases. V was cut by 5 bases and J by 5 bases, with 15 bases left in between. The CDR3 is made up of 14 amino acids. Germline loops: CDR1 SEHNR, CDR2 FQNEAQ (reference sequence).